Sequencing of this T cell receptor (beta chain) was carried out in a study of cytomegalovirus exposure and HLA in healthy donors. Study-level points and caveats: As was reported, the classifier diagnosed cytomegalovirus status with high specificity and sensitivity. The study put about 180 TCR beta chains on its list as cytomegalovirus-associated.

Trimming removed 1 base at V and 6 bases at J, with 12 bases between. This CDR3 comprises 15 residues. Germline V gene sequence: CDR1 MNHEY, CDR2 SMNVEV (reference sequence). Comment on this clone: Its antigen is still unknown.

The PCR made use of 60 Vbeta and 13 Jbeta primers. Measured with immunoSEQ multiplex PCR; TCRdb has only the in-frame clones, and not every one. The table shows 90,000 to 120,000 clones, with roughly 75% occurring only once. The TCR sequence derives from a male donor in good health and CMV-seropositive. Material for sequencing was PBMCs. The rearrangement links TRBV27 to TRBJ2-2; weak D call: TRBD2 (6 bases). The CDR3 loop is CASSLLGGLAGELFF. CDR3 DNA sequence: TGTGCCAGCAGTTTATTGGGAGGCTTGGCCGGGGAGCTGTTTTTT.